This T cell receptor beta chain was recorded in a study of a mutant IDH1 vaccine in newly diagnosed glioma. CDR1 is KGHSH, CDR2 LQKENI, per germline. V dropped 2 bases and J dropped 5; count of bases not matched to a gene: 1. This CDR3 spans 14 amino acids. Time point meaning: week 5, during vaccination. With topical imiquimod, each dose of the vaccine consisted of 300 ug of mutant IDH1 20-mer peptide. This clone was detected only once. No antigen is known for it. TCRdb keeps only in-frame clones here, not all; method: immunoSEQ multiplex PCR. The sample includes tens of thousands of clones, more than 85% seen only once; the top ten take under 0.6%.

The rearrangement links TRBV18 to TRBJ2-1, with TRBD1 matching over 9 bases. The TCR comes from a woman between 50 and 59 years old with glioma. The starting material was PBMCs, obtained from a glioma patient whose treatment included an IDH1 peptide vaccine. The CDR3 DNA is TGTGCCAGCTCACCAGGGACAGGGCACAATGAGCAGTTCTTC. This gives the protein CASSPGTGHNEQFF.